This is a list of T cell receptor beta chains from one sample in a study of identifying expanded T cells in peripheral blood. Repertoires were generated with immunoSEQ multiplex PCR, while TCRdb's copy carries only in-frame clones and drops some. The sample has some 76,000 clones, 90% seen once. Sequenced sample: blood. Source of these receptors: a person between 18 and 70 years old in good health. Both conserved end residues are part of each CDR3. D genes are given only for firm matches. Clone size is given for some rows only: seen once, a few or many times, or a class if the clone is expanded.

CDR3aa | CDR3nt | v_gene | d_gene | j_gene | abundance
CASSLAWNQPQHF | TGTGCCAGCAGTTTGGCTTGGAATCAGCCCCAGCATTTT | TRBV27 | - | TRBJ1-5 | once
CASSARTGAAETQYF | TGTGCCAGCAGCGCGAGGACAGGGGCAGCAGAGACCCAGTACTTC | TRBV11-3 | TRBD1 | TRBJ2-5 | -
CASSQGAGGGVSTDTQYF | TGCGCCAGCAGCCAAGGAGCGGGGGGTGGTGTTAGCACAGATACGCAGTATTTT | TRBV4-3 | TRBD2 | TRBJ2-3 | -
CASSIQGAHQPQHF | TGTGCCAGCAGTATTCAGGGGGCCCATCAGCCCCAGCATTTT | TRBV5-8 | TRBD1 | TRBJ1-5 | once
CASSQEWGAGDTQYF | TGCGCCAGCAGCCAAGAATGGGGGGCGGGAGATACGCAGTATTTT | TRBV4-1 | - | TRBJ2-3 | -
CASIWSPSNYGYTF | TGTGCCAGCATATGGTCGCCCTCTAACTATGGCTACACCTTC | TRBV2 | - | TRBJ1-2 | -
CRRLGETQYF | TGCAGAAGACTAGGGGAGACCCAGTACTTC | TRBV20-1 | - | TRBJ2-5 | -
CASSERKGSEAFF | TGTGCCAGCAGTGAAAGGAAAGGGTCTGAAGCTTTCTTT | TRBV25-1 | - | TRBJ1-1 | -
CAISAAGGNQPQHF | TGTGCCATCAGTGCAGCAGGGGGGAATCAGCCCCAGCATTTT | TRBV10-3 | TRBD1 | TRBJ1-5 | -
CASSLTGAAEAFF | TGTGCCAGCAGTCTAACAGGGGCGGCTGAAGCTTTCTTT | TRBV27 | TRBD1 | TRBJ1-1 | -
CSVESTGISGNTIYF | TGCAGCGTTGAATCCACAGGGATTTCTGGAAACACCATATATTTT | TRBV29-1 | - | TRBJ1-3 | -
CASSQVLAGYNEQFF | TGCGCCAGCAGCCAAGTATTAGCGGGGTACAATGAGCAGTTCTTC | TRBV4-1 | TRBD2 | TRBJ2-1 | -
CASSPRGQVADTQYF | TGTGCCAGCAGCCCGCGGGGCCAAGTGGCAGATACGCAGTATTTT | TRBV9 | - | TRBJ2-3 | -
CASTHGGGVNEKLFF | TGTGCCAGCACCCACGGAGGGGGGGTTAATGAAAAACTGTTTTTT | TRBV6-5 | - | TRBJ1-4 | once
CASSSLQGATEAFF | TGCGCCAGCAGCTCACTACAGGGGGCAACTGAAGCTTTCTTT | TRBV5-1 | TRBD1 | TRBJ1-1 | -
CASSQDLEGANTGELFF | TGCGCCAGCAGCCAAGATCTAGAGGGGGCGAACACCGGGGAGCTGTTTTTT | TRBV4-3 | - | TRBJ2-2 | -